The 25 T cell receptor beta chains in this list originate from one sample, sequenced in a study of response to subunit inactivated influenza vaccine. Via MiXCR, TCRdb re-called the RT-PCR reads, giving one row per CDR3 protein. The sample gives around 480,000 distinct CDR3 sequences, approximately 9.9% of which show up once; less than 15% is in the top ten. Sequencing used PBMCs from blood, obtained roughly 6 weeks after vaccination. Receptors were obtained from a man aged 50-59 years who received an inactivated influenza vaccine.

This clonotype was picked up a small number of times. The chain joins TRBV6-5 to TRBJ2-7; D is possibly TRBD2 (6 bases). The CDR3 consists of 14 residues. The germline V and J ends were trimmed by 3 bases and 2 bases, with 11 bases remaining between them. The germline gives CDR1 MNHEY, CDR2 SVGAGI. Written as DNA, the CDR3 is TGTGCCAGCAGTTATAGGGACTGGACCTACGAGCAGTACTTC. It translates to CASSYRDWTYEQYF.

The CDR3 DNA reads as TGTGCCAGCAGCTCAGGCGGACAGGGGAACTTGAATGAGCAGTTCTTC. It is translated as CASSSGGQGNLNEQFF. V gene TRBV11-3 combines with J gene TRBJ2-1, with 9 bases lining up with TRBD1. CDR3 length: 16 amino acids. V lost 4 bases, J lost 7 bases, and 11 bases stayed unmatched. Per germline, CDR1 SGHNT and CDR2 YENEEA. Variable domain in full (rest from reference TRBV11-3 and TRBJ2-1): EAGVVQSPRYKIIEKKQPVAFWCNPISGHNTLYWYLQNLGQGPELLIRYENEEAVDDSQLPKDRFSAERLKGVDSTLKIQPAELGDSAVYLCASSSGGQGNLNEQFFGPGTRLTVL.

This chain joins TRBV7-9 and TRBJ2-3; 8 positions match TRBD2. CDR3 size: 14 residues. Trimming cost V 8 bases and J 2 bases; bases outside gene matches: 6. The germline V gene encodes CDR1 SEHNR and CDR2 FQNEAQ (reference sequence). CDR3 region: CASGTGGFTDTQYF. Here the CDR3 DNA reads TGTGCCAGCGGGACGGGGGGGTTCACAGATACGCAGTATTTT.

This clonotype has more than one count but fewer than ten. The chain is built from TRBV4-3 and TRBJ2-1, with D possibly matching TRBD1 (5 bases). The V and J ends lost 3 bases and 15 bases respectively, with 21 bases between them. The CDR3 has 14 residues. The germline V gene has CDR1 LGHNA and CDR2 YSLEER. CDR3 sequence: CASSQDTAGPGRFF. CDR3 nucleotides: TGCGCCAGCAGCCAGGACACGGCCGGGCCCGGACGGTTCTTC.

V gene TRBV5-1 combines with J gene TRBJ2-6; D may be TRBD2 (5 bases). This CDR3 spans 19 amino acids. Germline CDR1 SGHRS, CDR2 YFSETQ. The V end was cut by 4 bases, the J end by 0 bases, with 20 bases between. This chain's CDR3 is CASSPRNPTTYSGANVLTF. The CDR3 nucleotides read TGCGCCAGCAGCCCCCGAAACCCGACTACCTACTCTGGGGCCAACGTCCTGACTTTC. Combining the CDR3 with reference TRBV5-1 and TRBJ2-6 gives the whole variable domain KAGVTQTPRYLIKTRGQQVTLSCSPISGHRSVSWYQQTPGQGLQFLFEYFSETQRNKGNFPGRFSGRQFSNSRSEMNVSTLELGDSALYLCASSPRNPTTYSGANVLTFGAGSRLTVL.

This clonotype was detected a few times. The chain recombines TRBV18 with TRBJ2-7, with D perhaps TRBD1 (5 bases). The CDR3 is 18 amino acids. CDR1 is KGHSH and CDR2 is LQKENI in the germline V gene. The germline V and J ends were trimmed by 3 bases and 5 bases, with 26 bases remaining between them. CDR3 sequence reads: CASSPLLSTVTSRDEQYF. CDR3 nucleotides: TGTGCCAGCTCACCGCTCCTCTCGACAGTAACCTCCAGGGACGAGCAGTACTTC.

In its sample, this clonotype was seen a few times. The chain links TRBV7-9 to TRBJ2-3; D is possibly TRBD1 or TRBD2 (5 bases each). Germline V gene lookup returns CDR1 SEHNR and CDR2 FQNEAQ (reference sequence). This CDR3 spans 14 amino acids. V was trimmed by 5 bases and J by 0 bases, leaving 9 bases between them. The DNA of the CDR3 is TGTGCCAGCAGCGACCGGGACAGCACAGATACGCAGTATTTT. Translating gives CASSDRDSTDTQYF.

The V gene is TRBV20-1, the J gene TRBJ2-1, with 9 bases matching TRBD1. Per the germline V gene, CDR1 is DFQATT and CDR2 is SNEGSKA (reference sequence). The CDR3 extends over 13 amino acids. V lost 4 bases to trimming and J lost 7 bases; unmatched junction nucleotides: 5. CDR3 region: CSAIGTGLNEQFF. In DNA form, the CDR3 reads TGCAGTGCTATAGGGACAGGGCTGAATGAGCAGTTCTTC.

This clonotype has just a few counts. The V gene is TRBV5-6, the J gene TRBJ2-5; TRBD2 is a possible D gene (5 bases). From germline, CDR1 is SGHDT and CDR2 YYEEEE. The V end was cut by 7 bases, the J end by 5 bases, with 12 bases between. This CDR3 spans 12 amino acids. CDR3 sequence reads: CASASKWETQYF. Written as DNA, the CDR3 is TGTGCCAGCGCTAGCAAATGGGAGACCCAGTACTTC.

This clonotype was seen a few times. CDR3 sequence (DNA): TGTGCCAGCAGCTTGTGGTGGGGGCAGGGGGCTTACGAGCAGTACTTC. Its translation: CASSLWWGQGAYEQYF. V gene TRBV5-6 combines with J gene TRBJ2-7; TRBD1 agrees at 8 bases. The trim removed 1 base at V and 4 bases at J, leaving 10 bases unmatched. The germline CDR1 and CDR2 sequences are SGHDT and YYEEEE. CDR3 length: 16 residues.

This clonotype was seen a few times. This chain connects TRBV5-1 to TRBJ2-3, with a weak D call TRBD2 (7 bases). CDR1 and CDR2 from the germline V gene are SGHRS and YFSETQ. Trimming shortened V by 1 base and J by 5 bases, and 17 bases separated the two germline ends. The CDR3 consists of 16 residues. The CDR3 sequence: CASSLSGGGRVDTQYF. The CDR3 DNA follows: TGCGCCAGCAGCTTGAGTGGCGGGGGCCGGGTAGATACGCAGTATTTT.

The CDR3 sequence: CASSQAGTGEYTGELFF. CDR3 coding DNA: TGCGCCAGCAGCCAAGCCGGGACAGGGGAGTACACCGGGGAGCTGTTTTTT. V gene TRBV4-1 combines with J gene TRBJ2-2, with TRBD1 matching 10 bases. This CDR3 contains 17 residues. Germline values: CDR1 MGHRA, CDR2 YSYEKL. The junction had 5 bases not matched to a gene; V was cut back by 1 base and J by 3 bases.

The sample holds a few counts of this clonotype. The chain combines TRBV6-1 with TRBJ1-4, with 10 bases matching TRBD1. CDR1 is MNHNS and CDR2 is SASEGT in the germline V gene. J was trimmed by 2 bases and V by 6 bases; bases with no gene match: 3. The CDR3 runs 15 residues. For the CDR3, the DNA is TGTGCCAGCAGGAGACAGGGGGCCACTAATGAAAAACTGTTTTTT. It yields the protein CASRRQGATNEKLFF.

In its sample, this clonotype was seen a few times. The genes are TRBV15 and TRBJ2-7; 9 bases are a match to TRBD2. The germline CDR1 and CDR2 sequences are LNHNV and YYDKDF (reference sequence). This CDR3 spans 15 amino acids. Losses at the gene ends were 8 bases for V and 5 bases for J; bases not matched to a gene: 13. This CDR3 is CATSSPKRGAHEQYF. CDR3 sequence (DNA): TGTGCCACCTCATCCCCAAAGCGGGGGGCCCACGAGCAGTACTTC.

At least ten counts were recorded for this clonotype. The genes are TRBV20-1 and TRBJ1-2; a possible D gene is TRBD1 (5 bases). Germline CDR1 DFQATT, CDR2 SNEGSKA (reference sequence). This CDR3 comprises 13 residues. With 5 bases removed from V and 0 bases from J, the gap between germline ends came to 10 bases. As DNA, the CDR3 is TGCAGTGCTGACGACAGAACTAACTATGGCTACACCTTC. Protein: CSADDRTNYGYTF.

The rearrangement uses TRBV7-8 and TRBJ2-1; 12 bases map to TRBD2. The junction had 11 bases not matched to a gene; V was cut back by 4 bases and J by 1 base. CDR3 length equals 19 residues. Per germline, CDR1 SGHVS and CDR2 FQNEAQ. CDR3 loop: CASSYIRTSGIGSYNEQFF. DNA of the CDR3: TGTGCCAGCAGCTATATCCGGACTAGCGGGATCGGGTCCTACAATGAGCAGTTCTTC.

This chain joins TRBV11-3 and TRBJ2-2; 7 bases line up with TRBD2. Trimming removed 5 bases from V and 1 base from J; junction bases left unmatched: 4. Germline V gives CDR1 SGHNT, CDR2 YENEEA. The CDR3 is 15 amino acids. The CDR3 sequence: CASSPRGENTGELFF. The CDR3 nucleotides read TGTGCCAGCAGCCCACGGGGGGAGAACACCGGGGAGCTGTTTTTT.

This clonotype was seen repeatedly, ten times or more. J is TRBJ1-5 and V is TRBV12-3 or TRBV12-4; D remains unclear. This CDR3 comprises 15 residues. With 5 bases removed from V and 0 bases from J, the gap between germline ends came to 11 bases. The CDR3 here is CASSPSPYSNQPQHF. In DNA form, the CDR3 reads TGTGCCAGCAGTCCGAGCCCATATAGCAATCAGCCCCAGCATTTT.

The V and J genes are TRBV20-1 and TRBJ2-2; TRBD2 matches 12 bases. Germline CDR1 and CDR2: DFQATT and SNEGSKA (reference sequence). With 3 bases clipped from V and 5 bases from J, the junction kept 4 bases outside the gene matches. This CDR3 contains 15 residues. The CDR3 spells CSARMTSGSTGELFF. The CDR3 region has the DNA TGCAGTGCTAGGATGACTAGCGGGAGTACCGGGGAGCTGTTTTTT.

The table lists this clonotype with a few counts. The chain uses TRBV4-3 and TRBJ1-6; the D gene is possibly TRBD1 (5 bases). The CDR3 has 15 amino acids. Trimming took off 0 bases at V and 7 bases at J, with 10 bases between the two ends. Germline V CDR1 and CDR2: LGHNA, YSLEER. The CDR3 region has the DNA TGCGCCAGCAGCCAAGATAATAGGGGAAATTCACCCCTCCACTTT. Its translation is CASSQDNRGNSPLHF.

This chain links TRBV14 with TRBJ2-6; 10 bases are a match to TRBD1. Germline CDR1 and CDR2: SGHDN and FVKESK. The CDR3 totals 17 residues. Unmatched junction bases numbered 5, after V lost 6 bases and J lost 0 bases. The CDR3 sequence: CASRPGQGLSGANVLTF. In DNA form, the CDR3 reads TGTGCCAGCAGGCCGGGACAGGGGCTCTCTGGGGCCAACGTCCTGACTTTC.

The CDR3 DNA reads TGTGCCAGCAGCTTGCTGGGGGGCATCAGCACAGATACGCAGTATTTT. It specifies CASSLLGGISTDTQYF. The rearrangement joins TRBV7-2 to TRBJ2-3; D may correspond to TRBD1 or TRBD2 (6 bases each). The CDR3 sequence is 16 residues long. Trimming shortened V by 3 bases and J by 0 bases, and 13 bases separated the two germline ends. Germline V gives CDR1 SGHTA, CDR2 FQGNSA.

This chain joins TRBV7-9 and TRBJ2-2; D remains ambiguous. This CDR3 is built from 15 residues. Trimming took off 2 bases at V and 5 bases at J, with 12 bases between the two ends. Germline-derived CDR1 and CDR2 are SEHNR and FQNEAQ (reference sequence). The CDR3, as DNA: TGTGCCAGCAGCTTAAGGCGTGGTGGAACCGGGGAGCTGTTTTTT. It specifies CASSLRRGGTGELFF. The full variable domain, in which reference TRBV7-9 and TRBJ2-2 provide the parts outside the CDR3, is DTGVSQNPRHKITKRGQNVTFRCDPISEHNRLYWYRQTLGQGPEFLTYFQNEAQLEKSRLLSDRFSAERPKGSFSTLEIQRTEQGDSAMYLCASSLRRGGTGELFFGEGSRLTVL.

This clonotype was found many times. The rearrangement uses TRBV6-1 and TRBJ2-7; TRBD1 matches 8 bases. Germline V gives CDR1 MNHNS, CDR2 SASEGT. CDR3 size: 13 residues. The trim removed 6 bases at V and 6 bases at J, leaving 7 bases unmatched. CDR3 sequence reads: CASSSNTGGEQYF. CDR3 sequence (DNA): TGTGCCAGCAGCTCAAACACAGGGGGCGAGCAGTACTTC.

This clonotype was counted between two and nine times. V is TRBV20-1 and J is TRBJ2-1; no clear D gene. This CDR3 is built from 16 residues. Germline assignment: CDR1 DFQATT and CDR2 SNEGSKA (reference sequence). V was clipped by 3 bases and J by 6 bases, with 21 bases between them. The CDR3 bases are TGCAGTGCTAGGCATTACCCGGGCCAAAAGGTCAATGAGCAGTTCTTC. This codes for CSARHYPGQKVNEQFF.